The rows below give T cell receptor beta chains drawn from one sample of a study of blood T cell repertoires in COVID-19. Repertoires were generated with immunoSEQ multiplex PCR, while TCRdb's copy carries only in-frame clones and drops some. The sample consists of 95,000 to 150,000 clones, about nine tenths of them appearing once. Source material: peripheral blood. Source of these receptors: a woman in her seventies with acute or convalescent COVID-19. The CDR3 runs from the conserved cysteine through the conserved F or W. The D gene is left open where the match is weak. Some rows mark clone size as missing; the rest say once, few, many or name a class of expanded clone.

size,D,length,V,J,DNA,CDR3
NA,TRBD1,12,TRBV6-2/TRBV6-3,TRBJ1-4,TGTGCCAGCAGTAGGGACAGGGGAAAACTGTTTTTT,CASSRDRGKLFF
NA,NA,14,TRBV6-6,TRBJ1-5,TGTGCCAGCAGCTCATTGGAGGTCTCATCGCCCCAGCATTTT,CASSSLEVSSPQHF
NA,TRBD1,17,TRBV28,TRBJ1-1,TGTGCCAGCAGTTCGGAGACAGGGTTGACCCGCAGAGATATAGCTTTCTTT,CASSSETGLTRRDIAFF
NA,NA,15,TRBV5-4,TRBJ2-7,TGTGCCAGCAGCCAAAGCAATACACACCGGGACAAGGCAAACTTC,CASSQSNTHRDKANF
NA,TRBD1,15,TRBV2,TRBJ1-5,TGTGCCAGCGGACAGGCGGGGTATAGCAATCAGCCCCAGCATTTT,CASGQAGYSNQPQHF
NA,NA,14,TRBV7-2,TRBJ2-7,TGTGCCAGCAGCTTAGCGAGTGTTACCTACGAGCAGTACTTC,CASSLASVTYEQYF
NA,TRBD2,16,TRBV11-2,TRBJ2-3,TGTGCCAGCAGCCTACTAGCGGGGGGGCGGGTAGATACGCAGTATTTT,CASSLLAGGRVDTQYF
NA,TRBD2,15,TRBV2,TRBJ2-1,TGTGCCAGCAGGGAGAGCGGGGGGTCCTGGAATGAGCAGTTCTTC,CASRESGGSWNEQFF
once,NA,14,TRBV24-1,TRBJ2-1,TGTGCCACCACGGGCGGGGCCTACCCCAATGAGCAGTTCTTC,CATTGGAYPNEQFF
NA,NA,15,TRBV9,TRBJ1-3,TGTGCCAGCAGCGTAGAGGGCAGGGCTGGAAACACCATATATTTT,CASSVEGRAGNTIYF
NA,TRBD1,16,TRBV28,TRBJ1-1,TGTGCCAGCAGTTCCCAGGGGGCGAACAAGAACACTGAAGCTTTCTTT,CASSSQGANKNTEAFF
NA,TRBD2,15,TRBV7-6,TRBJ2-5,TGTGCCAGCAGCTTATTCCTAGCGGGGGGAGAGACCCAGTACTTC,CASSLFLAGGETQYF
NA,TRBD1,15,TRBV24-1,TRBJ1-2,TGTGCCACCAGCGTCGCGGGACAGCACTTTTTTGGCTACACCTTC,CATSVAGQHFFGYTF
NA,NA,13,TRBV10-2,TRBJ1-2,TGCGCCAGCAGAGCCGGGACAACCTATGGCTACACCTTC,CASRAGTTYGYTF
NA,NA,16,TRBV4-1,TRBJ1-3,TGCGCCAGCAGCCAAGGGCGGGGGGGTAGTGGAAACACCATATATTTT,CASSQGRGGSGNTIYF
NA,NA,14,TRBV5-4,TRBJ2-7,TGTGCCAGCAGCTTGGCGACAGTAGCCTACGAGCAGTACTTC,CASSLATVAYEQYF
NA,TRBD1,15,TRBV19,TRBJ2-7,TGTGCCAGTAGTATACCCCCCGACAGGGAAGACGAGCAGTACTTC,CASSIPPDREDEQYF
few,TRBD1,14,TRBV28,TRBJ1-6,TGTGCCAGCAGCCCATCAGGGGGGTATTCACCCCTCCACTTT,CASSPSGGYSPLHF
NA,NA,13,TRBV3-1/TRBV3-2,TRBJ1-4,TGTGCCAGCAGCCAATTTTATAATGAAAAACTGTTTTTT,CASSQFYNEKLFF
NA,NA,14,TRBV5-1,TRBJ1-4,TGCGCCAGCAGCTTATCAGGGCAGGTGGAAAAACTGTTTTTT,CASSLSGQVEKLFF
NA,TRBD2,13,TRBV7-2,TRBJ2-1,TGTGCCAGCAGAAGCGGGGGGGGTAATGAGCAGTTCTTC,CASRSGGGNEQFF
NA,NA,12,TRBV6-1,TRBJ1-5,TGTGCCAGCAGTGAATCGAATCAGCCCCAGCATTTT,CASSESNQPQHF
NA,TRBD2,12,TRBV11-3,TRBJ2-7,TGTGCCAGCAGTAACCCCGGGACTAGTGTCTACTTC,CASSNPGTSVYF
NA,NA,11,TRBV6-5,TRBJ2-5,TGTGCCTCGGCACAGGAGGAGACCCAGTACTTC,CASAQEETQYF
NA,NA,16,TRBV6-5,TRBJ2-2,TGTGCCAGCAGTTACTCGAATCTAGCGAACACCGGGGAGCTGTTTTTT,CASSYSNLANTGELFF
NA,TRBD1,16,TRBV6-1,TRBJ1-4,TGTGCCAGCAGTGAGACGACAGGCAGGGGGCGGGAAAAACTGTTTTTT,CASSETTGRGREKLFF
NA,TRBD1,18,TRBV3-1/TRBV3-2,TRBJ1-6,TGTGCCAGCAGCCAAGATGCGAATGGGGGAACAGGGGTCTCTCTGCTCCACTTT,CASSQDANGGTGVSLLHF
NA,NA,14,TRBV28,TRBJ1-5,TGTGCCAGCAGGGGGACGGGGGAAAATCAGCCCCAGCATTTT,CASRGTGENQPQHF
NA,NA,13,TRBV30,TRBJ1-6,TGTGCCCAGGAGAGGGAGTATAATTCACCCCTCCACTTT,CAQEREYNSPLHF
NA,NA,15,TRBV5-4,TRBJ1-1,TGTGCCAGCAGCTTGATCGCGGTCGGGAACACTGAAGCTTTCTTT,CASSLIAVGNTEAFF